This entry lists 28 T cell receptor beta chains sequenced from one sample in a study of blood T cell repertoires in COVID-19. Profiled with immunoSEQ multiplex PCR; TCRdb holds only in-frame clones, not every one. This table has roughly 190,000 clones, nearly 90% appearing once. The sequencing sample was made of peripheral blood. The receptors here all came from a man between 60 and 75 years old with active or convalescent COVID-19.

V usage is TRBV10-3 and J usage is TRBJ2-1; 10 bases map to TRBD2. This CDR3 has 14 residues. V lost 11 bases, J lost 8 bases, and 12 bases stayed unmatched. Germline CDR1 and CDR2: ENHRY and SYGVKD. The CDR3 sequence is CAAKGSGGADEQFF. CDR3 DNA sequence: TGTGCCGCCAAAGGGAGCGGGGGGGCCGATGAGCAGTTCTTC.

The chain joins TRBV6-5 to TRBJ2-1, with D possibly matching TRBD1 (6 bases). V lost 7 bases to trimming and J lost 4 bases, with 11 bases between them. CDR3 length equals 13 residues. Germline V gene lookup returns CDR1 MNHEY and CDR2 SVGAGI. The CDR3 region has the DNA TGTGCCAGCATAACAGGGCAGTACAATGAGCAGTTCTTC. It yields the protein CASITGQYNEQFF.

This chain uses TRBV5-1 with TRBJ1-4, with D uncertain. Between the trimmed V and J ends, which lost 4 bases and 2 bases, there was a span of 12 bases. This CDR3 region has 15 residues. CDR1 is SGHRS, CDR2 YFSETQ, per germline. Here the CDR3 DNA reads TGCGCCAGCAGCCCCTCGGGGAAGACTAATGAAAAACTGTTTTTT. Residues: CASSPSGKTNEKLFF.

The rearrangement joins TRBV11-1 to TRBJ2-2; tentatively, D is TRBD1 (5 bases). V was pared by 4 bases and J by 13 bases, with 13 bases between. CDR3 length: 12 amino acids. Looked up from germline, CDR1 is SGHAT and CDR2 is FQDESV (reference sequence). The CDR3 here is CASSSDSRVLFF. Here the CDR3 DNA reads TGTGCCAGCAGCTCTGACAGTAGGGTGCTGTTTTTT.

This rearrangement joins TRBV2 to TRBJ1-1, with 7 bases aligning to TRBD1. Per the germline V gene, CDR1 is SNHLY and CDR2 is FYNNEI. Germline trimming cut 1 base from V and 4 bases from J; bases unmatched to any gene: 3. The CDR3 loop spans 14 amino acids. The CDR3 protein is CASSEEGAATEAFF. CDR3 DNA sequence: TGTGCCAGCAGTGAAGAGGGGGCGGCCACTGAAGCTTTCTTT.

The V and J genes are TRBV5-1 and TRBJ2-7; tentative D call: TRBD1 (5 bases). Trimming took off 0 bases at V and 2 bases at J, with 15 bases between the two ends. The germline V gene has CDR1 SGHRS and CDR2 YFSETQ. The CDR3 runs to 16 residues. The CDR3, as DNA: TGCGCCAGCAGCTTGGCGATCACGGACAACCCCTACGAGCAGTACTTC. It encodes CASSLAITDNPYEQYF.

This chain joins TRBV5-1 and TRBJ1-3; 7 nucleotides align to TRBD1. CDR3 length: 15 residues. Germline V gene lookup returns CDR1 SGHRS and CDR2 YFSETQ. After removal of 7 bases from V and 0 bases from J, the junction contained 7 bases not matched to a gene. CDR3 coding DNA: TGCGCCAGCGCACAGGGGACCAACTCTGGAAACACCATATATTTT. Residues: CASAQGTNSGNTIYF.

The CDR3 is CATSSGQPTNTIYF. CDR3 nucleotides: TGTGCCACCAGCAGTGGACAGCCGACAAACACCATATATTTT. This chain links TRBV15 with TRBJ1-3; a possible D gene is TRBD1 (6 bases). CDR3 length: 14 residues. Between the trimmed V and J ends, which lost 3 bases and 6 bases, there was a span of 12 bases. Germline V lookup: CDR1 LNHNV, CDR2 YYDKDF (reference sequence). Drawing the rest from reference TRBV15 and TRBJ1-3, the complete variable domain is DAMVIQNPRYQVTQFGKPVTLSCSQTLNHNVMYWYQQKSSQAPKLLFHYYDKDFNNEADTPDNFQSRRPNTSFCFLDIRSPGLGDTAMYLCATSSGQPTNTIYFGEGSWLTVV.

The chain joins TRBV13 to TRBJ2-3; D perhaps matches TRBD1 (5 bases). CDR3 length: 14 residues. The V end was cut by 3 bases, the J end by 3 bases, with 10 bases between. Per the germline V gene, CDR1 is PRHDT and CDR2 is FYEKMQ (reference sequence). CDR3 loop: CASSFGARTDTQYF. CDR3 nucleotide sequence: TGTGCCAGCAGCTTTGGGGCGCGAACAGATACGCAGTATTTT.

The chain is built from TRBV5-1 and TRBJ2-5; TRBD2 might be the D (5 bases). CDR1 and CDR2 from the germline V gene are SGHRS and YFSETQ. V was pared by 4 bases and J by 3 bases, with 16 bases between. The CDR3 contains 15 residues. The CDR3 region is CASSNNRGVKETQYF. CDR3 bases: TGCGCCAGCAGCAACAATCGGGGAGTGAAAGAGACCCAGTACTTC.

The chain joins TRBV2 to TRBJ2-1; the match to TRBD2 covers 8 bases. The CDR3 covers 14 residues. The germline CDR1 and CDR2 sequences are SNHLY and FYNNEI. Germline trimming cut 11 bases from V and 7 bases from J; bases unmatched to any gene: 13. CDR3 sequence (DNA): TGTGCCCCCGGGGGGGGGCTCTTTCGGAATGAGCAGTTCTTC. Translating it yields CAPGGGLFRNEQFF.

This chain connects TRBV29-1 to TRBJ2-7; a weak D match, TRBD1 (6 bases). CDR1 and CDR2 (germline): SQVTM, ANQGSEA. The CDR3 sequence is 17 residues long. Trimming pared 6 bases from V and 4 bases from J, leaving 28 bases between. The CDR3: CSVLKLSVGGNTYEQYF. The CDR3 DNA follows: TGCAGCGTCCTCAAGCTTAGTGTAGGGGGTAACACTTACGAGCAGTACTTC.

The rearrangement links TRBV4-1 to TRBJ2-3; possibly TRBD2 for D (7 bases). This CDR3 is built from 16 residues. The germline V gene encodes CDR1 MGHRA and CDR2 YSYEKL. V lost 1 base to trimming and J lost 5 bases, with 16 bases between them. CDR3 region: CASSQGGGAREDTQYF. The CDR3 DNA follows: TGCGCCAGCAGCCAAGGAGGGGGGGCCCGGGAAGATACGCAGTATTTT.

This sequence joins TRBV5-1 and TRBJ2-1; TRBD1 matches 8 bases. CDR3 size: 15 residues. The germline CDR1 and CDR2 sequences are SGHRS and YFSETQ. Unmatched junction bases numbered 8, after V lost 4 bases and J lost 5 bases. CDR3 sequence (DNA): TGCGCCAGCAGCCTCGGACAGGGCAGGAACAATGAGCAGTTCTTC. It specifies CASSLGQGRNNEQFF.

This clone was seen a single time. V gene TRBV12-3 or TRBV12-4 combines with J gene TRBJ2-5; 10 bases agree with TRBD1. Unmatched junction bases numbered 1, after V lost 4 bases and J lost 5 bases. The CDR3 loop spans 13 amino acids. CDR3 sequence: CASSWTGGETQYF. The CDR3 DNA sequence: TGTGCCAGCAGTTGGACAGGGGGGGAGACCCAGTACTTC.

The chain links TRBV6-6 to TRBJ1-6; TRBD1 agrees at 8 bases. The germline gives CDR1 MNHNY, CDR2 SVGAGI (reference sequence). V trimming: 4 bases; J trimming: 4 bases; junction bases outside the gene matches: 3. The CDR3 loop spans 15 amino acids. The chain's CDR3 is CASSSDRAYNSPLHF. DNA of the CDR3: TGTGCCAGCAGTTCGGACAGGGCATATAATTCACCCCTCCACTTT.

The chain links TRBV18 to TRBJ1-4, with 7 positions matching TRBD1. The V gene end was trimmed by 1 base and the J gene end by 5 bases; junction bases not matched to a gene: 4. Germline CDR1 KGHSH, CDR2 LQKENI. The CDR3 has 15 amino acids. CDR3 nucleotides: TGTGCCAGCTCACCACGGGGGACAGAAAATGAAAAACTGTTTTTT. It translates to CASSPRGTENEKLFF. The full variable domain, completed using reference TRBV18 and TRBJ1-4, is NAGVMQNPRHLVRRRGQEARLRCSPMKGHSHVYWYRQLPEEGLKFMVYLQKENIIDESGMPKERFSAEFPKEGPSILRIQQVVRGDSAAYFCASSPRGTENEKLFFGSGTQLSVL.

The chain has TRBV3-1 (or the pseudogene TRBV3-2) and TRBJ1-2, with a tentative D call TRBD1 (5 bases). CDR1 is LGHDT and CDR2 is YNNKEL in the germline V gene (reference sequence). V gave up 11 bases and J gave up 4 bases, with 14 bases separating them. This CDR3 spans 12 amino acids. CDR3 coding DNA: TGTGCCTCTAATGGGGGGGGCTATGGCTACACCTTC. Translating gives CASNGGGYGYTF.

The genes are TRBV6-1 and TRBJ2-7; D might be TRBD1 (5 bases). This CDR3 has 13 residues. The V and J ends lost 3 bases and 7 bases respectively, with 13 bases between them. Germline V gene data show CDR1 as MNHNS and CDR2 as SASEGT. The DNA for the CDR3 is TGTGCCAGCAGTGAGGACAACCAAGGGGAGCAGTACTTC. Its protein product is CASSEDNQGEQYF.

The chain has TRBV5-1 and TRBJ1-2, with a weak D call TRBD1 (5 bases). V lost 3 bases, J lost 1 base, and 16 bases lay in between. CDR1 SGHRS and CDR2 YFSETQ come from the germline V gene. CDR3 length equals 16 residues. The chain's CDR3 is CASSWDGGRINYGYTF. As DNA, the CDR3 is TGCGCCAGCAGCTGGGACGGAGGGAGGATTAACTATGGCTACACCTTC.

This chain uses TRBV4-1 with TRBJ2-6; perhaps TRBD2 as D (5 bases). The CDR3 totals 17 residues. Germline V lookup: CDR1 MGHRA, CDR2 YSYEKL. The ends were cut back, 1 base at V and 0 bases at J, with 10 bases in the middle. CDR3 loop: CASSQVSRGSGANVLTF. In DNA, the CDR3 is TGCGCCAGCAGCCAAGTCTCTCGGGGCTCTGGGGCCAACGTCCTGACTTTC.

The V and J genes are TRBV29-1 and TRBJ1-4; D gene uncertain. Germline CDR1 is SQVTM and CDR2 is ANQGSEA. The CDR3 totals 12 residues. Trimming stripped 7 bases from V and 6 bases from J, with 12 bases between. CDR3 sequence reads: CSAGGLDEKLFF. CDR3 nucleotides: TGCAGCGCTGGAGGGTTAGATGAAAAACTGTTTTTT.

This clone showed up just once. V is TRBV21-1 and J is TRBJ1-6. TRBV21-1 is designated a pseudogene. The CDR3 is 15 residues long. This chain's CDR3 is CASSKLAGGNSPLHF. CDR3 nucleotide sequence: TGTGCCAGCAGCAAATTGGCAGGCGGGAATTCACCCCTCCACTTT.

The J gene is TRBJ1-2, the V gene TRBV6-5, with no clear D. CDR1 and CDR2 (germline): MNHEY, SVGAGI. V lost 5 bases to trimming and J lost 8 bases, with 18 bases between them. The CDR3 loop spans 14 amino acids. CDR3: CASSPSSDSSGYTF. In DNA form, the CDR3 reads TGTGCCAGCAGTCCGTCCAGCGATTCAAGCGGCTACACCTTC.

The V and J genes are TRBV14 and TRBJ1-1; D remains ambiguous. In germline, CDR1 is SGHDN, CDR2 FVKESK. This CDR3 has 14 residues. V lost 2 bases and J 5 bases, leaving 12 bases between the germline ends. CDR3 loop: CASSQFRGATEAFF. The CDR3 coding sequence is TGTGCCAGCAGCCAATTTCGAGGAGCGACTGAAGCTTTCTTT.

J is TRBJ1-4 and V is TRBV5-1; TRBD1 aligns across 10 bases. CDR3 size: 15 residues. The ends lost 4 bases at V and 8 bases at J; junction bases unmatched: 8. In germline, CDR1 is SGHRS, CDR2 YFSETQ. The CDR3 is CASSHSGTGDEKLFF. Here the CDR3 DNA reads TGCGCCAGCAGCCATTCCGGGACAGGGGACGAAAAACTGTTTTTT.

V and J are TRBV4-2 and TRBJ1-2; D may be TRBD1 (5 bases). Germline CDR1 and CDR2: LGHNA and YNFKEQ. CDR3 length: 18 amino acids. V gave up 1 base and J gave up 7 bases, with 25 bases separating them. The CDR3 DNA reads TGTGCCAGCAGCCAAGTCACCCCCACCGTTGCGGGGGGTAGTGGCTACACCTTC. It specifies CASSQVTPTVAGGSGYTF.

This chain links TRBV2 with TRBJ2-3, with D possibly TRBD1 on 5 matching bases. Germline CDR1 is SNHLY and CDR2 is FYNNEI. The CDR3 is made up of 15 amino acids. Trimming shortened V by 4 bases and J by 0 bases, and 11 bases separated the two germline ends. The CDR3 loop reads CASSVWGKSTDTQYF. CDR3 nucleotide sequence: TGTGCCAGCAGTGTCTGGGGCAAAAGCACAGATACGCAGTATTTT.